The clone carrying this T cell receptor (beta chain) occurred once. Its antigen remains unknown. The data were obtained in a study of graft-versus-host responses after intestinal transplantation. As for the study in general: Each of the recipients got a multivisceral, liver-intestinal, or isolated intestinal transplant. Study results and limitations: The authors found GvH clones in recipient marrow, some appearing first in ileum or blood. Circulating GvH clones peaking coincided with falling HvG clones soon after transplant.

The V end lost 7 bases, the J end lost 1 base, and 8 bases lay between the germline ends. Germline V CDR1 and CDR2: SGDLS, YYNGEE. This CDR3 has 12 amino acids. The data were produced by immunoSEQ multiplex PCR, yet TCRdb's version contains in-frame clones alone and is incomplete. Of fewer than 85,000 clones listed, approximately 94% are singletons. This clonotype originated in a human donor who received an intestinal transplant. This sequence joins TRBV9 and TRBJ1-1, with TRBD1 as a possible D gene (6 bases). The material was unstimulated CD8+ T cells sorted from spleen or lymph node cells, obtained before intestinal transplant. The CDR3 here is CASQGRNTEAFF. CDR3 coding DNA: TGTGCCAGCCAGGGGAGGAACACTGAAGCTTTCTTT.